This T cell receptor beta chain was retrieved from a study of cytomegalovirus exposure and HLA in healthy donors. PCR used 60 Vbeta primers and 13 Jbeta primers. TCRdb keeps only in-frame clones here, not all; method: immunoSEQ multiplex PCR. The listing records 35,000 to 45,000 clones. The CDR3 sequence is 16 residues long. Germline CDR1 and CDR2: LNHDA and SQIVND (reference sequence). With V trimmed by 9 bases and J by 3 bases, 11 bases remained unmatched. This chain uses TRBV19 with TRBJ1-5; the match to TRBD1 covers 10 bases. The sample consisted of PBMCs. The receptor's source is a male donor in good health and CMV-seronegative. The CDR3 coding sequence is TGTGCCAGCTCCGCCCGGGGACAGGGGACCAATCAGCCCCAGCATTTT. Its protein product is CASSARGQGTNQPQHF.